The 11 T cell receptor beta chains given below trace back to one sample, sequenced in a study of shared clonotypes between healthy human individuals. The repertoire was sequenced with immunoSEQ multiplex PCR; TCRdb's copy has only in-frame clones and lacks some. The sample lists roughly 2.6 million clones, around nine tenths seen once, with 0.11% to 0.15% in the top ten. The sequenced material came from naive CD4+ T cells sorted from blood. Described subset: CD45RA+ positively selected. These receptor sequences come from a man younger than 35 in good health.

The genes are TRBV4-1 and TRBJ2-1; D is unresolved. The germline V gene has CDR1 MGHRA and CDR2 YSYEKL. Trimming took off 1 base at V and 10 bases at J, with 14 bases between the two ends. CDR3 length: 14 amino acids. The CDR3 sequence: CASSQVPNLIEQFF. In DNA, the CDR3 is TGCGCCAGCAGCCAAGTGCCCAATCTCATCGAGCAGTTCTTC.

This sequence joins TRBV4-1 and TRBJ2-1, with 9 bases that match TRBD1. V dropped 2 bases and J dropped 4; count of bases not matched to a gene: 6. The CDR3 is made up of 16 amino acids. Germline-derived CDR1 and CDR2 are MGHRA and YSYEKL. CDR3 coding DNA: TGCGCCAGCAGCCAACGGGACAGGGAGGGTTACAATGAGCAGTTCTTC. This encodes CASSQRDREGYNEQFF.

The V gene is TRBV6-5, the J gene TRBJ2-1; TRBD1 is a possible D gene (5 bases). CDR3 size: 15 residues. V was cut by 0 bases and J by 9 bases, with 15 bases left in between. The germline V gene has CDR1 MNHEY and CDR2 SVGAGI. The CDR3 is CASSYSARVHGEQFF. For the CDR3, the DNA is TGTGCCAGCAGTTACTCGGCCAGGGTGCATGGTGAGCAGTTCTTC.

The V call is TRBV29-1, the J call TRBJ2-7, with D perhaps TRBD1 (6 bases). V shed 2 bases and J shed 6 bases, with 20 bases lying between them. Germline V gene lookup returns CDR1 SQVTM and CDR2 ANQGSEA. This CDR3 is built from 15 residues. The CDR3 nucleotides read TGCAGCGTTGAACTTCTGGCAGGGGACCTTGTCGAGCAGTACTTC. It is translated as CSVELLAGDLVEQYF.

The CDR3 region has the DNA TGTGCCAGCAGCACCACAGGGGTCTCTGGAAACACCATATATTTT. This translates into CASSTTGVSGNTIYF. V is TRBV7-9 and J is TRBJ1-3; 7 nucleotides match TRBD1. The CDR3 length is 15 residues. Germline values: CDR1 SEHNR, CDR2 FQNEAQ (reference sequence). Trimming at V came to 5 bases and at J to 0 bases, leaving 4 bases not matched to a gene.

The CDR3: CASSYSGGGANEQFF. CDR3 nucleotides: TGTGCCAGCAGTTACTCTGGCGGGGGGGCGAATGAGCAGTTCTTC. V usage is TRBV6-5 and J usage is TRBJ2-1; the match to TRBD2 covers 9 bases. J gave up 7 bases and V 0 bases, and 4 bases lay outside the gene matches. This CDR3 contains 15 residues. In germline, CDR1 is MNHEY, CDR2 SVGAGI.

This clone occurred once. The V gene is TRBV7-2, the J gene TRBJ2-4; 7 bases are shared with TRBD1. The germline CDR1 and CDR2 sequences are SGHTA and FQGNSA. V was clipped by 1 base and J by 0 bases; unmatched bases: 3. The CDR3 sequence is 16 residues long. CDR3 sequence: CASSLGGTVAKNIQYF. In DNA form, the CDR3 reads TGTGCCAGCAGCTTAGGTGGGACAGTAGCCAAAAACATTCAGTACTTC.

Worth noting for this clone: This sample includes further DNA sequences coding for the same CDR3. V gene TRBV7-2 combines with J gene TRBJ2-7; D gene unclear. V lost 1 base to trimming and J lost 3 bases, with 7 bases between them. There are 13 residues in the CDR3. CDR1 is SGHTA and CDR2 is FQGNSA in the germline V gene. CDR3 region: CASSLEGGYEQYF. In DNA, the CDR3 is TGTGCCAGCAGCTTAGAGGGTGGCTACGAGCAGTACTTC.

The rearrangement uses TRBV10-2 and TRBJ2-5; 8 bases match TRBD2. This CDR3 has 14 residues. Germline CDR1 WSHSY, CDR2 SAAADI. With V trimmed by 9 bases and J by 2 bases, 8 bases remained unmatched. The CDR3 nucleotides read TGCGCCAGGGGCCAGGCGGGAGGTCAAGAGACCCAGTACTTC. Translated: CARGQAGGQETQYF.

Comments on this clone: This sample includes further DNA sequences coding for the same CDR3. The chain couples TRBV18 to TRBJ1-4; D unresolved. The CDR3 has 14 amino acids. V dropped 0 bases and J dropped 3 bases, with 5 bases sitting between them. Germline CDR1 KGHSH, CDR2 LQKENI. CDR3 sequence reads: CASSPPTANEKLFF. CDR3 bases: TGTGCCAGCTCACCACCAACAGCTAATGAAAAACTGTTTTTT.

Notes on this clone: Different DNA sequences within this sample yield the same CDR3. The V gene is TRBV5-1, the J gene TRBJ1-1; TRBD1 matches at 10 bases. Germline CDR1 is SGHRS and CDR2 is YFSETQ. This CDR3 comprises 14 residues. Losses at the gene ends were 4 bases for V and 6 bases for J; bases not matched to a gene: 6. The CDR3 bases are TGCGCCAGCAGCACCAGGACAGGGGGTTCTGAAGCTTTCTTT. It specifies CASSTRTGGSEAFF.